This T cell receptor beta chain comes out of a study of T-cell memory formation after mild COVID-19. In TCRdb, the 5' RACE reads were re-called with MiXCR into one record per CDR3 protein. This sample has hundreds of thousands of distinct CDR3 sequences, with 15% to 20% found just once. This clonotype was seen a few times. Deletions cut 6 bases from V and 8 bases from J, with 19 bases between. Germline values: CDR1 MGHRA, CDR2 YSYEKL. The CDR3 length is 14 residues. The chain recombines TRBV4-1 with TRBJ1-2; D is possibly TRBD1 (6 bases). The sequence was collected from an adult woman who had mild COVID-19 (a few samples of this study predate the infection). Cell type and time point are not known. Source material: PBMCs or a T cell subset sorted from them (not recorded which). The CDR3 is CASSQGTFQPGYTF. CDR3 coding DNA: TGCGCCAGCAGTCAGGGGACCTTCCAGCCGGGCTACACCTTC.